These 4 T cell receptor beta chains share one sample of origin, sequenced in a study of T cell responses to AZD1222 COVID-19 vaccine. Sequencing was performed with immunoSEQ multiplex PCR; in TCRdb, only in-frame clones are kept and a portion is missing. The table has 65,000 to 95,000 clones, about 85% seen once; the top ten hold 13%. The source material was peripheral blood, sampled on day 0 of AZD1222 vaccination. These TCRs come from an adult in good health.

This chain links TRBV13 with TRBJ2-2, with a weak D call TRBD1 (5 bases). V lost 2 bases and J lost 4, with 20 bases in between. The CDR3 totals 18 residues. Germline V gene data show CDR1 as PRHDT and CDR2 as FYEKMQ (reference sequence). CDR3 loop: CASSLRVGVRVSTGELFF. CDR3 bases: TGTGCCAGCAGCTTACGAGTAGGGGTTCGTGTAAGCACCGGGGAGCTGTTTTTT.

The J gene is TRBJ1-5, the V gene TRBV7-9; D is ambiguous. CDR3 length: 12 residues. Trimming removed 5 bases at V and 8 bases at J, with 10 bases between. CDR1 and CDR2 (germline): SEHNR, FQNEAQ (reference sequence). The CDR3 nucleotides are TGTGCCAGCAGCCCCCAGGCAGAGCCCCAGCATTTT. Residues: CASSPQAEPQHF.

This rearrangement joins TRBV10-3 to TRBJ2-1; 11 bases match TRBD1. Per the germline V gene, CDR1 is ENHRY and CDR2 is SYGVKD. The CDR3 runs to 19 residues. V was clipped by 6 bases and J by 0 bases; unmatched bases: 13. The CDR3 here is CAISATGTGGARSYNEQFF. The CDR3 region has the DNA TGTGCCATCAGCGCCACCGGGACAGGGGGTGCCCGCTCCTACAATGAGCAGTTCTTC.

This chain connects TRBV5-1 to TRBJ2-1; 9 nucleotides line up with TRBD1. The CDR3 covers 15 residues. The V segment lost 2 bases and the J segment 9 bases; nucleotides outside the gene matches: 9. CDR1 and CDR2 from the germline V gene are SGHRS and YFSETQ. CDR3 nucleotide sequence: TGCGCCAGCAGCTTTGGGGACAGGGATTACGGTGAGCAGTTCTTC. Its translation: CASSFGDRDYGEQFF.